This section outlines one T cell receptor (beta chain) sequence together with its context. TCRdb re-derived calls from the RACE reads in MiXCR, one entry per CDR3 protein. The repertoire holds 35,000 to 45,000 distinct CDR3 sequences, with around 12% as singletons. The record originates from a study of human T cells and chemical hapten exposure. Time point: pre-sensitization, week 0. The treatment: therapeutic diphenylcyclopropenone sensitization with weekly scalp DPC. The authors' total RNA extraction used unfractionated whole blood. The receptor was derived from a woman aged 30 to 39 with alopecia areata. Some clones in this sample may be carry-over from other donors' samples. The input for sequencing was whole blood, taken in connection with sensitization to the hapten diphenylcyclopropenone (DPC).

Here the CDR3 reads CASSPGQGEAGYTF. CDR3 DNA: TGTGCCAGCTCACCGGGACAGGGAGAAGCAGGCTACACCTTC. This chain connects TRBV18 to TRBJ1-2, with 9 bases fitting TRBD1. The germline V gene has CDR1 KGHSH and CDR2 LQKENI. This CDR3 is built from 14 residues. V shed 3 bases and J 8 bases; nucleotides not matched to a gene: 7.